A selection of T cell receptor beta chains follows, all from one sample in a study of T cell responses to AZD1222 COVID-19 vaccine. Clones were read by immunoSEQ multiplex PCR, and TCRdb kept only the in-frame ones, dropping some. The sample lists about 120,000 clones, roughly nine tenths occurring once. Sequenced material: peripheral blood, taken on day 0 of AZD1222 vaccination. The receptors stem from an adult in good health. Each CDR3 is given with its conserved first and last residue. D genes are given only for firm matches. Clone size appears in some rows only: once, few, many, or a class for an expanded clone.

abundance: -; d_gene: -; v_gene: TRBV12-3/TRBV12-4; j_gene: TRBJ1-2; CDR3aa: CASSLQNYGYTF; CDR3nt: TGTGCCAGCAGTTTACAGAACTATGGCTACACCTTC
abundance: -; d_gene: TRBD1; v_gene: TRBV29-1; j_gene: TRBJ2-5; CDR3aa: CSVEKGAGETQYF; CDR3nt: TGCAGCGTTGAAAAGGGGGCAGGAGAGACCCAGTACTTC
abundance: -; d_gene: -; v_gene: TRBV6-6; j_gene: TRBJ1-6; CDR3aa: CASRGGPNSPLHF; CDR3nt: TGTGCCAGCAGGGGAGGACCTAATTCACCCCTCCACTTT
abundance: -; d_gene: TRBD1; v_gene: TRBV5-6; j_gene: TRBJ1-1; CDR3aa: CASSLQGRTEAFF; CDR3nt: TGTGCCAGCAGCTTACAGGGGAGGACTGAAGCTTTCTTT
abundance: -; d_gene: -; v_gene: TRBV7-2; j_gene: TRBJ1-5; CDR3aa: CASSLSGARNQPQHF; CDR3nt: TGTGCCAGCAGCTTATCGGGGGCGCGGAATCAGCCCCAGCATTTT
abundance: -; d_gene: -; v_gene: TRBV30; j_gene: TRBJ1-5; CDR3aa: CAWSVGGVYSNQPQHF; CDR3nt: TGTGCCTGGAGTGTAGGAGGGGTATATAGCAATCAGCCCCAGCATTTT
abundance: -; d_gene: -; v_gene: TRBV24-1; j_gene: TRBJ1-4; CDR3aa: CATSGDTGSGEKLFF; CDR3nt: TGTGCCACCAGTGGCGACACAGGGTCGGGTGAAAAACTGTTTTTT
abundance: once; d_gene: -; v_gene: TRBV4-1; j_gene: TRBJ1-2; CDR3aa: CASSQIRGGGYGYTF; CDR3nt: TGCGCCAGCAGCCAAATTAGGGGAGGGGGTTATGGCTACACCTTC
abundance: few; d_gene: -; v_gene: TRBV7-2; j_gene: TRBJ2-6; CDR3aa: CASSLVSGANVLTF; CDR3nt: TGTGCCAGCAGCTTAGTTAGCGGGGCCAACGTCCTGACTTTC
abundance: once; d_gene: TRBD2; v_gene: TRBV9; j_gene: TRBJ2-1; CDR3aa: CASSPGLDDNEQFF; CDR3nt: TGTGCCAGCAGCCCGGGACTAGACGACAATGAGCAGTTCTTC